Below are 6 T cell receptor beta chains sequenced from a single sample in a study of cytomegalovirus exposure and HLA in healthy donors. Both 60 Vbeta primers and 13 Jbeta primers went into the PCR. The protocol was immunoSEQ multiplex PCR, while the TCRdb copy is restricted to in-frame clones and leaves out a portion. The sample shows some 160,000 clones, 80% to 85% of them seen only once. Input material: PBMCs. These receptors came from a male donor in good health and CMV-seronegative.

The chain is built from TRBV11-3 and TRBJ2-4; possibly TRBD2 for D (7 bases). CDR1 and CDR2 (germline): SGHNT, YENEEA. V was pared by 5 bases and J by 5 bases, with 10 bases between. The CDR3 totals 13 residues. CDR3 bases: TGTGCCAGCAGCCCGGGGGGCGAAAACATTCAGTACTTC. The encoded protein is CASSPGGENIQYF. Based on the CDR3 plus reference TRBV11-3 and TRBJ2-4, the full variable domain is EAGVVQSPRYKIIEKKQPVAFWCNPISGHNTLYWYLQNLGQGPELLIRYENEEAVDDSQLPKDRFSAERLKGVDSTLKIQPAELGDSAVYLCASSPGGENIQYFGAGTRLSVL.

The V call is TRBV5-5, the J call TRBJ2-7; TRBD1 matches 8 bases. V lost 5 bases and J lost 3; bases outside the gene matches: 10. Germline CDR1 is SGHKS and CDR2 is YYEKEE (reference sequence). CDR3 size: 15 residues. The DNA of the CDR3 is TGTGCCAGCAGTTCTCCCGGACAGGGTAACTACGAGCAGTACTTC. It is translated as CASSSPGQGNYEQYF.

This rearrangement joins TRBV5-1 to TRBJ2-2; a weak D match, TRBD2 (5 bases). CDR1 is SGHRS, CDR2 YFSETQ, per germline. CDR3 length: 15 amino acids. Trimming stripped 0 bases from V and 4 bases from J, with 10 bases between. In DNA, the CDR3 is TGCGCCAGCAGCTTGGGGGGAAGCGGCACCGGGGAGCTGTTTTTT. This encodes CASSLGGSGTGELFF. The full variable domain, its missing parts supplied by reference TRBV5-1 and TRBJ2-2, is KAGVTQTPRYLIKTRGQQVTLSCSPISGHRSVSWYQQTPGQGLQFLFEYFSETQRNKGNFPGRFSGRQFSNSRSEMNVSTLELGDSALYLCASSLGGSGTGELFFGEGSRLTVL.

This clone was detected a few times. The rearrangement uses TRBV5-4 and TRBJ2-7; possible D gene TRBD1, 5 bases. The CDR3 contains 15 residues. Trimming shortened V by 1 base and J by 0 bases, and 11 bases separated the two germline ends. CDR1 SGHNT and CDR2 YYREEE come from the germline V gene (reference sequence). In DNA form, the CDR3 reads TGTGCCAGCAGCTTGCCCAATCAGGGCTCCTACGAGCAGTACTTC. It yields the protein CASSLPNQGSYEQYF.

The chain employs TRBV5-4 and TRBJ2-5; TRBD1 agrees at 7 bases. The CDR3 consists of 15 residues. Germline V lookup: CDR1 SGHNT, CDR2 YYREEE (reference sequence). Losses at the gene ends were 1 base for V and 2 bases for J; bases not matched to a gene: 5. CDR3 DNA sequence: TGTGCCAGCAGCTTGATCGCCAGGGGGCAAGAGACCCAGTACTTC. Translation: CASSLIARGQETQYF.

The rearrangement links TRBV14 to TRBJ2-5; weak D call: TRBD1 (6 bases). V was cut by 2 bases and J by 1 base, with 8 bases left in between. This CDR3 region has 14 residues. The germline V gene encodes CDR1 SGHDN and CDR2 FVKESK. CDR3 region: CASSQYRVQETQYF. The CDR3 DNA sequence: TGTGCCAGCAGCCAATACAGGGTCCAAGAGACCCAGTACTTC.